The clone carrying this T cell receptor beta chain was observed a few times. This specimen belongs to a study of T-cell reconstitution after alpha-beta-depleted transplantation in children. Researchers prepared the TCRbeta library using unique molecular identifiers, the study reports. One entry per CDR3 protein, called by TCRdb with MiXCR from the PCR reads. The data contain hundreds of thousands of distinct CDR3 sequences, roughly 10% of them seen just once; the ten biggest clones take up 6.2%. The CDR3 is 14 residues long. Germline V CDR1 and CDR2: SNHLY, FYNNEI. V lost 6 bases to trimming and J lost 3 bases, with 13 bases between them.

The TCR comes from a human donor who donated a stem cell graft to a child with acute lymphoblastic leukemia. The chain carries TRBV2 and TRBJ2-3; D remains ambiguous. Here the sequenced sample was PBMCs from the stem cell graft donor, taken from the stem cell graft. As DNA, the CDR3 is TGTGCCAGCAGCGGCGCGGTGAGAACAGATACGCAGTATTTT. Translating it yields CASSGAVRTDTQYF.